These 14 T cell receptor beta chains came from one sample sequenced in a study of CD8+CD57+ T cells in acquired aplastic anemia. The template for TCR beta VDJ and CDR3 sequence profiling was genomic DNA. TCRdb re-called the reads with MiXCR, one entry per CDR3 protein. This table has about 160,000 distinct CDR3 sequences, about 48% appearing once. Sequencing was done on patients that had shown CD8+CD57+ cell expansion by flow cytometry. Input material: sorted CD4+, CD8+, or CD8+CD57+ T cells (not recorded which) from PBMCs. Receptors were obtained from a human donor with aplastic anemia.

Notes on this clonotype: With a much larger clone just one base away, this may be a read error. The V call is TRBV4-1, the J call TRBJ2-7, with 7 bases matching TRBD1. CDR1 MGHRA and CDR2 YSYEKL come from the germline V gene. The CDR3 has 15 residues. V dropped 1 base and J dropped 7; count of bases not matched to a gene: 10. CDR3: CASSQGTGHLGEQYF. The CDR3 nucleotides are TGCGCCAGCAGCCAAGGGACAGGTCATTTAGGGGAGCAGTACTTC.

A word on this clonotype: At one of its ends the junction is not consistent with the germline gene, which may arise from a read error. For the CDR3, the DNA is TGTGCCACCAGTCGCCACACGCGCAGGGGGGACGAGCAGTACTTC. It is translated as CATSRHTRRGDEQYF. V usage is TRBV10-3 and J usage is TRBJ2-7, with D possibly TRBD1 on 7 matching bases. Germline V gene lookup returns CDR1 ENHRY and CDR2 SYGVKD. The CDR3 is 15 amino acids.

The V and J genes are TRBV12-5 and TRBJ2-5; 12 bases are a match to TRBD2. This CDR3 is 18 amino acids long. Germline CDR1 is LGHNT and CDR2 is FRNRAP. V shed 2 bases and J 1 base; nucleotides not matched to a gene: 8. CDR3 region: CASGLRTSGAPLQETQYF. For the CDR3, the DNA is TGTGCTAGTGGTTTGAGGACTAGCGGGGCCCCACTCCAAGAGACCCAGTACTTC. The variable domain in full, with the rest retrieved from reference TRBV12-5 and TRBJ2-5, is DARVTQTPRHKVTEMGQEVTMRCQPILGHNTVFWYRQTMMQGLELLAYFRNRAPLDDSGMPKDRFSAEMPDATLATLKIQPSEPRDSAVYFCASGLRTSGAPLQETQYFGPGTRLLVL.

The rearrangement links TRBV6-2 or TRBV6-3 to TRBJ2-1; 9 bases map to TRBD1. V shed 6 bases and J 7 bases; nucleotides not matched to a gene: 7. Germline V CDR1 and CDR2: MNHEY, SVGEGT. CDR3 size: 14 residues. The CDR3 spells CASSRTGVDNEQFF. As DNA, the CDR3 is TGTGCCAGCAGCAGGACAGGGGTAGATAATGAGCAGTTCTTC.

Worth noting for this clonotype: The CDR3 does not close with the conserved phenylalanine or tryptophan, likely indicating a read error. V and J are TRBV12-3 or TRBV12-4 and TRBJ2-7; D call uncertain. This CDR3 has 11 residues. The ends were cut back, 1 base at V and 4 bases at J, with 2 bases in the middle. CDR3 DNA: TGTGCCAGCAGTTTAGGATACGAGCAGTACTCC. This translates into CASSLGYEQYS.

Ten or more counts support this clonotype. The chain employs TRBV5-5 and TRBJ1-5, with D possibly TRBD1 on 6 matching bases. The CDR3 extends over 15 amino acids. The V end lost 0 bases, the J end lost 4 bases, and 11 bases lay between the germline ends. Germline loops: CDR1 SGHKS, CDR2 YYEKEE (reference sequence). CDR3 amino acids: CASSLDRDLNQPQHF. Here the CDR3 DNA reads TGTGCCAGCAGCTTGGACAGGGACTTGAATCAGCCCCAGCATTTT.

The chain joins TRBV29-1 to TRBJ1-1; the D is unclear. The germline V gene encodes CDR1 SQVTM and CDR2 ANQGSEA. The CDR3 has 11 amino acids. V was clipped by 1 base and J by 8 bases, with 8 bases between them. CDR3 nucleotides: TGCAGCGTTGAAGGGCTCGGGGAAGCTTTCTTT. This sequence encodes CSVEGLGEAFF. Full variable domain (rest looked up from reference TRBV29-1 and TRBJ1-1): SAVISQKPSRDICQRGTSLTIQCQVDSQVTMMFWYRQQPGQSLTLIATANQGSEATYESGFVIDKFPISRPNLTFSTLTVSNMSPEDSSIYLCSVEGLGEAFFGQGTRLTVV.

This clonotype was recorded many times. CDR3 in DNA: TGTGCCACCAGTGTTCCCCAAACAGGGACCACTGAAGCTTTCTTT. Its protein is CATSVPQTGTTEAFF. V usage is TRBV24-1 and J usage is TRBJ1-1; tentative D call: TRBD1 (6 bases). V shed 5 bases and J shed 4 bases, with 16 bases lying between them. Germline-derived CDR1 and CDR2 are KGHDR and SFDVKD. The CDR3 contains 15 residues.

Regarding this clonotype: An end of the junction differs from the germline gene, which may be a read error. The chain is built from TRBV20-1 and TRBJ2-7; 10 bases match TRBD2. Germline CDR1 reads DFQATT; CDR2 reads SNEGSKA (reference sequence). This CDR3 spans 16 amino acids. The CDR3 region is CSAGEVSGRNGYEQYF. CDR3 sequence (DNA): TGCAGTGCTGGAGAGGTTAGCGGGAGGAATGGGTACGAGCAGTACTTC.

This clonotype was picked up many times. This chain joins TRBV7-6 and TRBJ2-3; a weak D match, TRBD1 (6 bases). The CDR3 spans 15 residues. CDR1 is SGHVS and CDR2 is FNYEAQ in the germline V gene. V shed 1 base and J shed 1 base, with 9 bases lying between them. The DNA for the CDR3 is TGTGCCAGCAGCTTAGGGGGGCGCGGCACAGATACGCAGTATTTT. It is translated as CASSLGGRGTDTQYF.

This chain uses TRBV15 with TRBJ1-2, with D tentatively TRBD1 (5 bases). Germline CDR1 LNHNV, CDR2 YYDKDF (reference sequence). CDR3 length equals 15 residues. The V and J ends lost 0 bases and 4 bases respectively, with 12 bases between them. CDR3 in amino acids: CATSRDGLGGYGYTF. CDR3 in DNA: TGTGCCACCAGCAGAGATGGCCTCGGGGGCTATGGCTACACCTTC.

The CDR3 loop is CATSREGDYTEAFF. The CDR3 DNA is TGTGCCACCAGCAGAGAAGGTGACTACACTGAAGCTTTCTTT. The chain has TRBV15 and TRBJ1-1; D not certain. The CDR3 is 14 amino acids. V was trimmed by 0 bases and J by 3 bases, leaving 8 bases between them. Looked up from germline, CDR1 is LNHNV and CDR2 is YYDKDF (reference sequence).

The chain employs TRBV12-3 or TRBV12-4 and TRBJ1-1; D not certain. V was trimmed by 6 bases and J by 0 bases, leaving 8 bases between them. The CDR3 sequence is 13 residues long. The CDR3 DNA reads TGTGCCAGCAGGCGGACGGTGAACACTGAAGCTTTCTTT. Translating gives CASRRTVNTEAFF.

The chain links TRBV19 to TRBJ1-4; D remains ambiguous. The V gene lost 7 bases and the J gene lost 4 bases, with 4 bases spanning the gap. The CDR3 is 11 amino acids. Germline CDR1 is LNHDA and CDR2 is SQIVND (reference sequence). The CDR3 protein is CASTDNEKLFF. In DNA, the CDR3 is TGTGCCAGTACCGATAATGAAAAACTGTTTTTT.